This T cell receptor beta chain was retrieved from a study of T cell repertoires in cytomegalovirus infection. Study in general: Recently described HLA-C-restricted plus well-studied HLA-B-restricted CMV epitopes were used. Matching HLA type and CMV infection were both indicated by public TCR beta signatures.

This CDR3 has 17 residues. V lost 2 bases to trimming and J lost 4 bases; unmatched junction nucleotides: 8. Germline V gene data show CDR1 as SGHVS and CDR2 as FNYEAQ. Findings and caveats of the study: Clonotype analysis showed dominance of the ex vivo response by HLA-C-restricted CMV-specific TCR beta clonotypes. Identification of carriers of CMV plus the relevant HLA was performed using cumulative public TCR beta family frequency.

Each CDR3 protein is one row after TCRdb ran MiXCR on the reads. The top ten clones hold approximately 13% of a sample with about 830,000 distinct CDR3 sequences, approximately 29% of them seen once. In regard to this clonotype: Its antigen is currently unknown.

This sequence joins TRBV7-6 and TRBJ2-1; 10 bases align to TRBD2. This receptor was obtained from a human donor in good health (CMV status not recorded). Some clones in this sample may be carry-over from other donors' samples. The source material was cultured CD8+ T cells from PBMCs, sampled from culture after CMV antigen stimulation. The CDR3 sequence: CASSLTLAGDTYNEQFF. DNA of the CDR3: TGTGCCAGCAGCTTAACGCTAGCGGGGGATACATACAATGAGCAGTTCTTC.